The rows below give T cell receptor beta chains drawn from one sample of a study of T cell repertoires in cytomegalovirus infection. Via MiXCR, TCRdb re-called the reads, giving one row per CDR3 protein. Among around 260,000 distinct CDR3 sequences, approximately 9.2% were seen once, and the ten largest hold roughly 16%. Specimen: PBMCs. These receptors were collected from a human donor in good health (CMV status not recorded). Some clones in this sample may be carry-over from other donors' samples. Each CDR3 is given with its conserved first and last residue. Each record gives: J gene, CDR3 length, V gene, clone size, D gene, CDR3 protein, CDR3 DNA. D genes are given only for firm matches. Clone size is given for some rows only: seen once, a few or many times, or a class if the clone is expanded.

j_call: TRBJ2-7; cdr3_length: 15; v_call: TRBV7-2; clone_size: many; d_call: TRBD2; cdr3_aa: CASSFGREKPYEQYF; cdr3_nt: TGTGCCAGCAGCTTTGGGCGGGAGAAACCCTACGAGCAGTACTTC
j_call: TRBJ2-7; cdr3_length: 13; v_call: TRBV12-3/TRBV12-4; clone_size: many; d_call: -; cdr3_aa: CASSHQGRHEQYF; cdr3_nt: TGTGCCAGCAGTCACCAGGGACGCCACGAGCAGTACTTC
j_call: TRBJ2-1; cdr3_length: 15; v_call: TRBV27; clone_size: many; d_call: TRBD1; cdr3_aa: CASSYRTGVYNEQFF; cdr3_nt: TGTGCCAGCAGTTATCGAACAGGGGTTTACAATGAGCAGTTCTTC
j_call: TRBJ1-2; cdr3_length: 14; v_call: TRBV7-8; clone_size: few; d_call: -; cdr3_aa: CASSLDWANYGYTF; cdr3_nt: TGTGCCAGCAGCTTAGACTGGGCTAACTATGGCTACACCTTC
j_call: TRBJ2-1; cdr3_length: 17; v_call: TRBV14; clone_size: many; d_call: TRBD1; cdr3_aa: CASSQMTGTGLYNEQFF; cdr3_nt: TGTGCCAGCAGCCAAATGACCGGGACAGGGCTCTACAATGAGCAGTTCTTC
j_call: TRBJ2-5; cdr3_length: 14; v_call: TRBV7-2; clone_size: many; d_call: TRBD1; cdr3_aa: CASSSNRGRETQYF; cdr3_nt: TGTGCCAGCAGCTCAAACAGGGGAAGGGAGACCCAGTACTTC
j_call: TRBJ1-1; cdr3_length: 16; v_call: TRBV5-1; clone_size: many; d_call: -; cdr3_aa: CASSLGTQVMNTEAFF; cdr3_nt: TGCGCCAGCAGCTTGGGAACACAGGTCATGAACACTGAAGCTTTCTTT
j_call: TRBJ2-2; cdr3_length: 15; v_call: TRBV7-9; clone_size: many; d_call: TRBD2; cdr3_aa: CASSREGTSARELFF; cdr3_nt: TGTGCCAGCAGCCGAGAGGGGACTAGCGCCCGGGAGCTGTTTTTT
j_call: TRBJ2-1; cdr3_length: 15; v_call: TRBV20-1; clone_size: many; d_call: -; cdr3_aa: CSAIWGTSSYNEQFF; cdr3_nt: TGCAGTGCTATTTGGGGGACGAGCTCCTACAATGAGCAGTTCTTC
j_call: TRBJ2-1; cdr3_length: 20; v_call: TRBV19; clone_size: -; d_call: TRBD2; cdr3_aa: CASSFSGGAIRSSRYNEQFF; cdr3_nt: TGTGCCAGTAGTTTTAGCGGGGGGGCGATTCGCTCCTCCAGGTACAATGAGCAGTTCTTC
j_call: TRBJ2-2; cdr3_length: 18; v_call: TRBV7-2; clone_size: many; d_call: -; cdr3_aa: CASSPLGGGGGSTGELFF; cdr3_nt: TGTGCCAGCAGCCCTCTGGGTGGCGGCGGGGGCAGTACCGGGGAGCTGTTTTTT
j_call: TRBJ1-1; cdr3_length: 17; v_call: TRBV11-3; clone_size: few; d_call: -; cdr3_aa: CASSLDTPGHVNTEAFF; cdr3_nt: TGTGCCAGCAGCTTAGATACCCCCGGACATGTGAACACTGAAGCTTTCTTT
j_call: TRBJ1-2; cdr3_length: 15; v_call: TRBV28; clone_size: many; d_call: -; cdr3_aa: CATTTRGARNYGYTF; cdr3_nt: TGTGCCACCACAACCCGGGGGGCGCGTAACTATGGCTACACCTTC
j_call: TRBJ2-5; cdr3_length: 12; v_call: TRBV20-1; clone_size: -; d_call: -; cdr3_aa: CGATAYQETQYF; cdr3_nt: TGCGGCGCGACAGCTTACCAAGAGACCCAGTACTTC
j_call: TRBJ2-1; cdr3_length: 14; v_call: TRBV27; clone_size: many; d_call: -; cdr3_aa: CASGRPNSYNEQFF; cdr3_nt: TGTGCCAGCGGGAGACCCAACTCCTACAATGAGCAGTTCTTC
j_call: TRBJ1-2; cdr3_length: 13; v_call: TRBV20-1; clone_size: few; d_call: -; cdr3_aa: CSARDPGPYGYTF; cdr3_nt: TGCAGTGCTAGAGATCCAGGGCCCTATGGCTACACCTTC
j_call: TRBJ2-1; cdr3_length: 16; v_call: TRBV6-1; clone_size: many; d_call: TRBD2; cdr3_aa: CASNPVPSGEGNEQFF; cdr3_nt: TGTGCCAGCAATCCCGTACCTAGCGGGGAGGGTAATGAGCAGTTCTTC
j_call: TRBJ1-4; cdr3_length: 16; v_call: TRBV12-3/TRBV12-4; clone_size: many; d_call: -; cdr3_aa: CASSPGRGFVDEKLFF; cdr3_nt: TGTGCCAGCAGCCCGGGGAGAGGGTTTGTGGATGAAAAACTGTTTTTT
j_call: TRBJ2-1; cdr3_length: 15; v_call: TRBV7-2; clone_size: many; d_call: -; cdr3_aa: CASSFSWSGIHEQFF; cdr3_nt: TGTGCCAGCAGCTTTAGCTGGTCAGGGATTCATGAGCAGTTCTTC
j_call: TRBJ1-4; cdr3_length: 16; v_call: TRBV20-1; clone_size: few; d_call: TRBD1; cdr3_aa: CSATGQGWVKKEKLFF; cdr3_nt: TGCAGTGCTACCGGACAGGGATGGGTTAAGAAGGAAAAACTGTTTTTT
j_call: TRBJ2-1; cdr3_length: 15; v_call: TRBV7-2; clone_size: many; d_call: -; cdr3_aa: CASSLVQGSYNEQFF; cdr3_nt: TGTGCCAGCAGCTTAGTACAAGGATCCTACAATGAGCAGTTCTTC
j_call: TRBJ1-5; cdr3_length: 15; v_call: TRBV12-3/TRBV12-4; clone_size: many; d_call: TRBD1; cdr3_aa: CASSLRQGDVQPQHF; cdr3_nt: TGTGCCAGCAGTTTACGACAGGGGGACGTTCAGCCCCAGCATTTT
j_call: TRBJ2-5; cdr3_length: 14; v_call: TRBV19; clone_size: many; d_call: -; cdr3_aa: CASTIQGGSETQYF; cdr3_nt: TGTGCCAGTACGATTCAAGGGGGGAGCGAGACCCAGTACTTC
j_call: TRBJ1-1; cdr3_length: 14; v_call: TRBV7-2; clone_size: few; d_call: TRBD1; cdr3_aa: CASSLDRAISEAFF; cdr3_nt: TGTGCCAGCAGCTTGGACAGGGCGATCTCTGAAGCTTTCTTT
j_call: TRBJ2-7; cdr3_length: 14; v_call: TRBV7-6; clone_size: many; d_call: TRBD2; cdr3_aa: CASSLGAGDGEQYF; cdr3_nt: TGTGCCAGCAGCTTAGGCGCGGGAGATGGCGAGCAGTACTTC
j_call: TRBJ2-1; cdr3_length: 12; v_call: TRBV6-1; clone_size: many; d_call: -; cdr3_aa: CASKFMRDEQFF; cdr3_nt: TGTGCCAGCAAGTTCATGCGCGATGAGCAGTTCTTC
j_call: TRBJ1-4; cdr3_length: 17; v_call: TRBV19; clone_size: -; d_call: -; cdr3_aa: CASSDPRQLGVGEKLFF; cdr3_nt: TGTGCCAGTAGTGACCCGCGACAGTTGGGGGTCGGAGAAAAACTGTTTTTT
j_call: TRBJ2-2; cdr3_length: 14; v_call: TRBV7-8; clone_size: many; d_call: TRBD1; cdr3_aa: CASSEDRAGGELFF; cdr3_nt: TGTGCCAGCAGCGAGGACAGGGCAGGCGGGGAGCTGTTTTTT
j_call: TRBJ2-7; cdr3_length: 12; v_call: TRBV7-8; clone_size: many; d_call: -; cdr3_aa: CASSLEVHEQYF; cdr3_nt: TGTGCCAGCAGCCTAGAGGTCCACGAGCAGTACTTC
j_call: TRBJ1-2; cdr3_length: 12; v_call: TRBV6-2/TRBV6-3; clone_size: many; d_call: -; cdr3_aa: CASSGQIYGYTF; cdr3_nt: TGTGCCAGCAGCGGACAAATTTATGGCTACACCTTC
j_call: TRBJ2-4; cdr3_length: 16; v_call: TRBV19; clone_size: few; d_call: TRBD2; cdr3_aa: CASSGGLAGAKNIQYF; cdr3_nt: TGTGCCAGTAGTGGGGGACTAGCGGGAGCCAAAAACATTCAGTACTTC
j_call: TRBJ1-2; cdr3_length: 12; v_call: TRBV28; clone_size: many; d_call: -; cdr3_aa: CASTIRNYGYTF; cdr3_nt: TGTGCCAGCACTATCAGGAATTATGGCTACACCTTC
j_call: TRBJ2-3; cdr3_length: 14; v_call: TRBV7-6; clone_size: medium-sized; d_call: -; cdr3_aa: CASSLAEATDTQYF; cdr3_nt: TGTGCCAGCAGCTTAGCAGAGGCCACAGATACGCAGTATTTT
j_call: TRBJ2-7; cdr3_length: 9; v_call: TRBV6-1; clone_size: many; d_call: -; cdr3_aa: CAAGYEQYF; cdr3_nt: TGTGCCGCGGGCTACGAGCAGTACTTC
j_call: TRBJ1-1; cdr3_length: 15; v_call: TRBV10-3; clone_size: few; d_call: TRBD1; cdr3_aa: CAISPGQGSGTEAFF; cdr3_nt: TGTGCCATCAGCCCGGGACAGGGTTCGGGCACTGAAGCTTTCTTT
j_call: TRBJ2-3; cdr3_length: 13; v_call: TRBV7-2; clone_size: many; d_call: -; cdr3_aa: CASSQRPPETQYF; cdr3_nt: TGTGCCAGCAGCCAGAGGCCGCCGGAGACGCAGTATTTT
j_call: TRBJ2-7; cdr3_length: 15; v_call: TRBV7-2; clone_size: many; d_call: TRBD1; cdr3_aa: CASSPPTGDLYEQYF; cdr3_nt: TGTGCCAGCAGTCCACCCACAGGGGACCTATACGAGCAGTACTTC
j_call: TRBJ2-7; cdr3_length: 15; v_call: TRBV20-1; clone_size: -; d_call: TRBD2; cdr3_aa: CSARDPAGGPYEQYF; cdr3_nt: TGCAGTGCTAGAGATCCGGCGGGAGGGCCCTACGAGCAGTACTTC
j_call: TRBJ2-2; cdr3_length: 16; v_call: TRBV11-2; clone_size: many; d_call: TRBD1; cdr3_aa: CASGVPGQGAGGELFF; cdr3_nt: TGTGCCAGCGGAGTTCCGGGACAGGGGGCCGGCGGGGAGCTGTTTTTT
j_call: TRBJ2-7; cdr3_length: 16; v_call: TRBV7-2; clone_size: many; d_call: -; cdr3_aa: CASSLGFAGRGYEQYF; cdr3_nt: TGTGCCAGCAGCTTAGGGTTTGCCGGAAGGGGCTACGAGCAGTACTTC
j_call: TRBJ2-5; cdr3_length: 17; v_call: TRBV14; clone_size: -; d_call: TRBD2; cdr3_aa: CASSPQRLAGGQGTQYF; cdr3_nt: TGTGCCAGCAGCCCCCAGCGGCTAGCGGGGGGCCAGGGGACCCAGTACTTC
j_call: TRBJ2-7; cdr3_length: 11; v_call: TRBV20-1; clone_size: few; d_call: -; cdr3_aa: CSASDGIEQYF; cdr3_nt: TGCAGTGCTTCCGACGGGATAGAGCAGTACTTC
j_call: TRBJ2-5; cdr3_length: 17; v_call: TRBV11-2; clone_size: many; d_call: TRBD2; cdr3_aa: CASSLGTSGRAEETQYF; cdr3_nt: TGTGCCAGCAGCTTAGGGACTAGCGGGAGGGCCGAGGAGACCCAGTACTTC
j_call: TRBJ1-2; cdr3_length: 14; v_call: TRBV7-2; clone_size: many; d_call: -; cdr3_aa: CASSLAYRTDGYTF; cdr3_nt: TGTGCCAGCAGCTTAGCGTACAGGACAGATGGCTACACCTTC
j_call: TRBJ2-1; cdr3_length: 14; v_call: TRBV7-2; clone_size: many; d_call: -; cdr3_aa: CASSSTRWGGEQFF; cdr3_nt: TGTGCCAGCAGCTCCACGAGGTGGGGCGGTGAGCAGTTCTTC
j_call: TRBJ1-2; cdr3_length: 14; v_call: TRBV19; clone_size: -; d_call: -; cdr3_aa: CASSLFATNYGYTF; cdr3_nt: TGTGCCAGTAGTTTGTTCGCGACTAACTATGGCTACACCTTC
j_call: TRBJ1-5; cdr3_length: 15; v_call: TRBV12-3/TRBV12-4; clone_size: many; d_call: TRBD1; cdr3_aa: CASRAPGQGNQPQHF; cdr3_nt: TGTGCCAGCAGGGCCCCGGGACAGGGTAATCAGCCCCAGCATTTT
j_call: TRBJ2-7; cdr3_length: 14; v_call: TRBV7-9; clone_size: many; d_call: TRBD2; cdr3_aa: CASSWGLAGDEQYF; cdr3_nt: TGTGCCAGCAGCTGGGGACTAGCGGGAGACGAGCAGTACTTC
j_call: TRBJ2-4; cdr3_length: 14; v_call: TRBV20-1; clone_size: few; d_call: TRBD2; cdr3_aa: CSATKREGQAIQYF; cdr3_nt: TGCAGTGCTACGAAGCGGGAGGGCCAAGCCATTCAGTACTTC
j_call: TRBJ1-6; cdr3_length: 15; v_call: TRBV28; clone_size: -; d_call: -; cdr3_aa: CASTVGGAYNSPLHF; cdr3_nt: TGTGCCAGCACCGTTGGGGGCGCTTATAATTCACCCCTCCACTTT